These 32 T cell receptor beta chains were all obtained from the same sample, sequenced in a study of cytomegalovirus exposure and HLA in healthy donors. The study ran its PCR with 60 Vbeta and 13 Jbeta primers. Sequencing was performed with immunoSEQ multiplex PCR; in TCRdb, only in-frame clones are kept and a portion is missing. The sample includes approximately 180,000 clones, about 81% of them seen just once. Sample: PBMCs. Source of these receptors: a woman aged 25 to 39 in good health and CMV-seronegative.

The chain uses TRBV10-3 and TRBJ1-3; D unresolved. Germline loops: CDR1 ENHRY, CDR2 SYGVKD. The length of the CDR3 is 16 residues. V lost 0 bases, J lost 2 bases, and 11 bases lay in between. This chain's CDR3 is CAISESPRQAGNTIYF. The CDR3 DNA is TGTGCCATCAGTGAGTCCCCGAGGCAAGCTGGAAACACCATATATTTT.

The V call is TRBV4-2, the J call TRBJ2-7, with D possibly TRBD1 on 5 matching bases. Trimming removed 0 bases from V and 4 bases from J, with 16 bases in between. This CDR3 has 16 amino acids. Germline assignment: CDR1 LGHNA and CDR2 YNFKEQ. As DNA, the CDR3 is TGTGCCAGCAGCCAAGATTCAGGACACCCCATTTACGAGCAGTACTTC. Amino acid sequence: CASSQDSGHPIYEQYF.

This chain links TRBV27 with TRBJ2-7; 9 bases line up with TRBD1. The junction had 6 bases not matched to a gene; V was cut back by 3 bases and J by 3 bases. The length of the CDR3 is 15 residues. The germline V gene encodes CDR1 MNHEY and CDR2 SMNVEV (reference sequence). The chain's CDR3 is CASSFQTGGNYEQYF. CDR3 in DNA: TGTGCCAGCAGTTTTCAGACAGGGGGGAACTACGAGCAGTACTTC.

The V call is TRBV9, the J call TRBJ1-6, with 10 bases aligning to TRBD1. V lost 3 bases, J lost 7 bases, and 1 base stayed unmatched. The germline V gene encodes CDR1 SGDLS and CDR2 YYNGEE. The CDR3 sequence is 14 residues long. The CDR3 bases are TGTGCCAGCAGCGGGGGACAGGGGAATTCACCCCTCCACTTT. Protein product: CASSGGQGNSPLHF.

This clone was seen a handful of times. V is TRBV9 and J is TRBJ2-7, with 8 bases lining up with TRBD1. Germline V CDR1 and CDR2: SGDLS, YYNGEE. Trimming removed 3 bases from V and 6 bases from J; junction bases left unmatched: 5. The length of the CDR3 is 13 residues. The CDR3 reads CASSGQGRGEQYF. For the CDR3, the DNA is TGTGCCAGCAGCGGACAGGGGAGAGGCGAGCAGTACTTC. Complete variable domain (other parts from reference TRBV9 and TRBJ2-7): DSGVTQTPKHLITATGQRVTLRCSPRSGDLSVYWYQQSLDQGLQFLIQYYNGEERAKGNILERFSAQQFPDLHSELNLSSLELGDSALYFCASSGQGRGEQYFGPGTRLTVT.

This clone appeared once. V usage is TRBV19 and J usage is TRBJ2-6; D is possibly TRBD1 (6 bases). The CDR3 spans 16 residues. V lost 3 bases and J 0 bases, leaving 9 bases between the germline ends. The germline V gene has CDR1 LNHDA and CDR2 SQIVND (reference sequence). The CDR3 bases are TGTGCCAGTAGTATCATACAGGGCTCTGGGGCCAACGTCCTGACTTTC. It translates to CASSIIQGSGANVLTF.

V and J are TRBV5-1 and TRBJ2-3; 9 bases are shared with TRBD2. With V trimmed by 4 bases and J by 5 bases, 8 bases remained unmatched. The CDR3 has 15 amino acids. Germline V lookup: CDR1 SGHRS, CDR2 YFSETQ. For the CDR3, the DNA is TGCGCCAGCAGCCCCCGGACTAGCGAAGGAGATACGCAGTATTTT. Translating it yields CASSPRTSEGDTQYF.

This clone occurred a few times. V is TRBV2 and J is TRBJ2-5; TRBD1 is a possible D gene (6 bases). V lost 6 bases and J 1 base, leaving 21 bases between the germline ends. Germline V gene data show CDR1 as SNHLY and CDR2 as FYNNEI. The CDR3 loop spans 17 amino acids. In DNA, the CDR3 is TGTGCCAGCAGAGGCCCCGAGGACAGACGAATCCAAGAGACCCAGTACTTC. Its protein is CASRGPEDRRIQETQYF. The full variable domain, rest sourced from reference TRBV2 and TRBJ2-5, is EPEVTQTPSHQVTQMGQEVILRCVPISNHLYFYWYRQILGQKVEFLVSFYNNEISEKSEIFDDQFSVERPDGSNFTLKIRSTKLEDSAMYFCASRGPEDRRIQETQYFGPGTRLLVL.

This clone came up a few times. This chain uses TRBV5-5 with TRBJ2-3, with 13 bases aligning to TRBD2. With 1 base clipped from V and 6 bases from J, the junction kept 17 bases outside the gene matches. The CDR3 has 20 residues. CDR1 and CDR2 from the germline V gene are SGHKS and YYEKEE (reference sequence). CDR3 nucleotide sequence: TGTGCCAGCAGCTTGCTACTAGCGGGGGGGCGAGGTTTACAAGCGGATACGCAGTATTTT. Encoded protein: CASSLLLAGGRGLQADTQYF.

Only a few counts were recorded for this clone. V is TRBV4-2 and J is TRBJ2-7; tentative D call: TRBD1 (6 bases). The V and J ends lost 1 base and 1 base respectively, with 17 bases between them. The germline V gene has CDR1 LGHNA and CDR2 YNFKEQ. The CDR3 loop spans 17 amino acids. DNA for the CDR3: TGTGCCAGCAGCCAAGCTGTGGGGTCACAGGGATCCTACGAGCAGTACTTC. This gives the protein CASSQAVGSQGSYEQYF.

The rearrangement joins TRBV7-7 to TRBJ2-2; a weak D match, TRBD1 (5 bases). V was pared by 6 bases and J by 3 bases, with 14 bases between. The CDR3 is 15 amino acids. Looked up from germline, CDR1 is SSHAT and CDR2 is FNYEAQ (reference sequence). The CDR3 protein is CASSPKGVDTGELFF. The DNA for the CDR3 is TGTGCCAGCAGTCCCAAAGGGGTCGACACCGGGGAGCTGTTTTTT.

CDR3 amino acids: CASSSRGQGQETQYF. CDR3 in DNA: TGCGCCAGCAGCTCGAGGGGACAGGGGCAAGAGACCCAGTACTTC. The rearrangement links TRBV5-1 to TRBJ2-5; 10 nucleotides align to TRBD1. The germline V gene encodes CDR1 SGHRS and CDR2 YFSETQ. The length of the CDR3 is 15 residues. With 3 bases clipped from V and 2 bases from J, the junction kept 4 bases outside the gene matches.

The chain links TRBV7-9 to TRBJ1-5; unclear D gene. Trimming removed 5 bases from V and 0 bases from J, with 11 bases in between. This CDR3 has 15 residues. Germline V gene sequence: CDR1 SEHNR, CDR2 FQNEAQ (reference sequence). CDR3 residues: CASSHTLNSNQPQHF. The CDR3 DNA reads TGTGCCAGCAGCCACACCCTTAATAGCAATCAGCCCCAGCATTTT. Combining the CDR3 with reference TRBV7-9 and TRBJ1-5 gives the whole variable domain DTGVSQNPRHKITKRGQNVTFRCDPISEHNRLYWYRQTLGQGPEFLTYFQNEAQLEKSRLLSDRFSAERPKGSFSTLEIQRTEQGDSAMYLCASSHTLNSNQPQHFGDGTRLSIL.

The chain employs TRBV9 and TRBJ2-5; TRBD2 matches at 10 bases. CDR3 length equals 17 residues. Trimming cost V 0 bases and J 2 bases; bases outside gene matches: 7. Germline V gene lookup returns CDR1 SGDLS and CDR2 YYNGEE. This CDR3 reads CASSVGLAGAVQETQYF. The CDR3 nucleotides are TGTGCCAGCAGCGTAGGGCTAGCGGGAGCCGTACAAGAGACCCAGTACTTC.

CDR3 nucleotides: TGTGCCAGCAGTTTAGACAATCCCTATGGCTACACCTTC. It codes for CASSLDNPYGYTF. The rearrangement links TRBV28 to TRBJ1-2; D ambiguous. Deletions cut 2 bases from V and 4 bases from J, with 8 bases between. Germline-derived CDR1 and CDR2 are MDHEN and SYDVKM. The CDR3 covers 13 residues.

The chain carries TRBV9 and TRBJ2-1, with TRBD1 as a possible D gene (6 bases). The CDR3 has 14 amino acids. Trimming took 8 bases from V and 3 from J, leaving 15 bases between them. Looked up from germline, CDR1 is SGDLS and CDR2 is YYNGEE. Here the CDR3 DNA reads TGTGCCAGTTCCGGGACACCTAGCTACAATGAGCAGTTCTTC. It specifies CASSGTPSYNEQFF.

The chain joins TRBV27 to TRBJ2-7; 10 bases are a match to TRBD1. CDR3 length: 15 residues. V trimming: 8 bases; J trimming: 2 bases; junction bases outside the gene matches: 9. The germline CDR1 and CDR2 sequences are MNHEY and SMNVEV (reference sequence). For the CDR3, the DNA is TGTGCCAGCCTCGGACAGGGGGTATTCCCCTACGAGCAGTACTTC. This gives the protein CASLGQGVFPYEQYF.

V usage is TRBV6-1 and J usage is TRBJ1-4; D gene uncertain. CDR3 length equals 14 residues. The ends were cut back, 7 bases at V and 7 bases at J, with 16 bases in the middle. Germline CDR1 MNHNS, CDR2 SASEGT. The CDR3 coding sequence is TGTGCCAGCAACCCGACGGCGGGGAGTGAAAAACTGTTTTTT. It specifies CASNPTAGSEKLFF.

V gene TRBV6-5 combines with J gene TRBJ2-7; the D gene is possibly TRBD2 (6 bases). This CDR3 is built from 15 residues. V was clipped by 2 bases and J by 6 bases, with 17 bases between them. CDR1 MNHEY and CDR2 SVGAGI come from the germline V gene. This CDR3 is CASSYRLDLGGEQYF. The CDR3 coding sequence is TGTGCCAGCAGTTACCGCCTTGATCTGGGGGGCGAGCAGTACTTC.

The CDR3 is CASSLGLEAYEQYF. CDR3 DNA: TGTGCCAGCAGCTTAGGACTAGAAGCCTACGAGCAGTACTTC. This chain joins TRBV7-2 and TRBJ2-7; tentative D call: TRBD2 (6 bases). Germline CDR1 is SGHTA and CDR2 is FQGNSA. Trimming pared 1 base from V and 2 bases from J, leaving 9 bases between. The CDR3 extends over 14 amino acids.

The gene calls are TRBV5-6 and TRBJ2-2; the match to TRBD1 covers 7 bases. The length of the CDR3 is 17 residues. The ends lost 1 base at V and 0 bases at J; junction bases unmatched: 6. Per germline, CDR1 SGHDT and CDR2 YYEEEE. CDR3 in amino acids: CASSLIMGTANTGELFF. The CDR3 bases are TGTGCCAGCAGCTTGATTATGGGGACAGCGAACACCGGGGAGCTGTTTTTT.

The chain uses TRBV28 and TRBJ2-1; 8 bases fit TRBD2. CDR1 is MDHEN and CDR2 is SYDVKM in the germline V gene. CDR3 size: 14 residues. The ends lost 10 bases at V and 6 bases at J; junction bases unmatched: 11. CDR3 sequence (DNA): TGTGCCACTAAGGGAACTAGCGGATTCAATGAGCAGTTCTTC. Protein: CATKGTSGFNEQFF.

The CDR3 region is CASRQGAGEKLFF. DNA of the CDR3: TGTGCCAGCAGACAGGGGGCCGGTGAAAAACTGTTTTTT. The rearrangement joins TRBV2 to TRBJ1-4; 9 bases align to TRBD1. CDR1 and CDR2 from the germline V gene are SNHLY and FYNNEI. The V segment lost 6 bases and the J segment 7 bases; nucleotides outside the gene matches: 3. This CDR3 is 13 amino acids long.

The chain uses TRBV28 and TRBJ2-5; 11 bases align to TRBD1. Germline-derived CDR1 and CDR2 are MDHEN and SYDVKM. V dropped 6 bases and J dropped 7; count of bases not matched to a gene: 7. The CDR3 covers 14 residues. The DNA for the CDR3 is TGTGCCAGCAGCACAGGACAGGGGGCGTGGACCCAGTACTTC. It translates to CASSTGQGAWTQYF.

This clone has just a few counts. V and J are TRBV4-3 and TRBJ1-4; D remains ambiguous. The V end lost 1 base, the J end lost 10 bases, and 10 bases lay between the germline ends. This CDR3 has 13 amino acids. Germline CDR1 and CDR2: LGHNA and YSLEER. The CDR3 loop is CASSQGREGKLFF. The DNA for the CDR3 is TGCGCCAGCAGCCAAGGTCGCGAGGGAAAACTGTTTTTT.

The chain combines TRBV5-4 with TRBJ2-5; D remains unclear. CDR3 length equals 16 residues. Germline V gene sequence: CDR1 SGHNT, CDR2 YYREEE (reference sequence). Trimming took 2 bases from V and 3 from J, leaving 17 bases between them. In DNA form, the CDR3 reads TGTGCCAGCAGCTTCCCGGATGGCGGCCCGAAAGAGACCCAGTACTTC. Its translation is CASSFPDGGPKETQYF.

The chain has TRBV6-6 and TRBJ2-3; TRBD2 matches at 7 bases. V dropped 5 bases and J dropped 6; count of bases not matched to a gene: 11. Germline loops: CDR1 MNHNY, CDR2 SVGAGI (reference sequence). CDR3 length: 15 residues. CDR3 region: CASSVVGRGRDTQYF. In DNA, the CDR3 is TGTGCCAGCAGTGTCGTAGGGCGGGGGAGGGATACGCAGTATTTT.

Written as DNA, the CDR3 is TGTGCCAGCTCACCCGGACAGAAATACGAGCAGTACTTC. Encoded protein: CASSPGQKYEQYF. This chain joins TRBV18 and TRBJ2-5, with a possible D match to TRBD1 (6 bases). The end of the DNA fits TRBJ2-7 better, so the J call may be wrong. The CDR3 length is 13 residues. Per germline, CDR1 KGHSH and CDR2 LQKENI.

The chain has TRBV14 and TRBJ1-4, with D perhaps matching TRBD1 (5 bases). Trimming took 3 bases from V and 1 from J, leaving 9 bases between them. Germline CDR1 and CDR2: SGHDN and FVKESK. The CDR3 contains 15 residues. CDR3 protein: CASSHYGGTNEKLFF. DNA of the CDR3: TGTGCCAGCAGCCACTACGGGGGAACTAATGAAAAACTGTTTTTT.

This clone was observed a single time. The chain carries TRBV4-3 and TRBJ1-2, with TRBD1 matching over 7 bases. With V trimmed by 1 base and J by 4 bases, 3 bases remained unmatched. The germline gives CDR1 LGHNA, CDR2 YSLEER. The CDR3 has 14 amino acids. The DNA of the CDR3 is TGCGCCAGCAGCCAAGTGGCAGGGGGCTATGGCTACACCTTC. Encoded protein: CASSQVAGGYGYTF.

Here the CDR3 reads CATSRGGQPFYEQYF. The CDR3 DNA reads as TGTGCCACCAGCAGAGGGGGACAGCCGTTCTACGAGCAGTACTTC. This chain connects TRBV15 to TRBJ2-7; TRBD1 agrees at 7 bases. Trimming took 1 base from V and 3 from J; bases not matched to a gene: 6. In germline, CDR1 is LNHNV, CDR2 YYDKDF (reference sequence). The CDR3 sequence is 15 residues long.

As DNA, the CDR3 is TGTGCCAGCAGCTTGCTCGGCGGGGGGGCCCAGACCCAGTACTTC. This encodes CASSLLGGGAQTQYF. The V gene is TRBV13, the J gene TRBJ2-5; 9 nucleotides line up with TRBD2. The CDR3 spans 15 residues. Germline trimming cut 3 bases from V and 6 bases from J; bases unmatched to any gene: 8. Germline V gene lookup returns CDR1 PRHDT and CDR2 FYEKMQ (reference sequence).